A selection of T cell receptor beta chains follows, all from one sample in a study of Graves' ophthalmopathy and Graves' hyperthyroidism. MiXCR, applied by TCRdb to the multiplex PCR reads, yields one record per CDR3 protein. This repertoire shows some 400,000 distinct CDR3 sequences, approximately 20% found once; its top ten account for about 1.6%. The sequencing input was peripheral blood. All receptors derive from a woman aged 18-29 years with Graves' ophthalmopathy. Each CDR3 is given without its conserved first and last residue. Expanded clones are given a class, and other clones once, few, many or no size at all.

CDR3	size	V
SSGQGERYT	many	TRBV29-1
ASSFWVENTEAF	many	TRBV4-1
ASSEGVETQY	.	TRBV2
ASSYYGRGLETQY	many	TRBV6-2/TRBV6-3
ASTRGGLRGYT	.	TRBV28
ASSQGAPYEQY	.	TRBV28
SVEMDSLQETQY	many	TRBV29-1
AWSPTSGSGNTIY	many	TRBV30
ASSLSGTNTEAF	many	TRBV28
ASRGGQSLTNNYGYT	many	TRBV27
ASSTDSYQPQH	many	TRBV19
AITRDTNQPQH	many	TRBV10-3
ASSLNPGQGSGYT	.	TRBV12-3/TRBV12-4
ASSLWYGVNTEAF	many	TRBV27
ASSLWGNQPQH	many	TRBV27
ASRPSGRAGDTQY	.	TRBV12-3/TRBV12-4
ARSLKAGGSETQY	many	TRBV27
ASSLPFGTDTEAF	.	TRBV5-6
ASSVLGLGNTEAF	many	TRBV12-3/TRBV12-4
ASSVPGQGSYEQY	.	TRBV5-6
ASSFGDRAYEQY	many	TRBV28
ASSPGTGKSYEQY	many	TRBV11-2
ASSQIADAYEQY	many	TRBV7-3
ASGNSGTGELF	many	TRBV7-9
ASSLSVWAGCT	many	TRBV27
ASSLAGTGKSGELF	many	TRBV27
SARGGGRAF	many	TRBV20-1
ASSQDFRGSPLH	.	TRBV16
AWRRQGRHEQY	many	TRBV30
AWSEDDYEQY	.	TRBV30
ASSYLPPTGQFHDYEQY	.	TRBV6-2/TRBV6-3
ASSYSRLTRETQY	many	TRBV6-2/TRBV6-3
ASSLGGQGSWQPQH	many	TRBV5-1
ASSYLVAGGQQF	many	TRBV6-2/TRBV6-3
ASSYSSGNTGELF	many	TRBV6-5
ASSYSSSAGGPGETQY	.	TRBV6-5
ASSTAHIGEQY	many	TRBV18
AWKPVTHEQY	few	TRBV30
ASSLVDRGRYSPLH	once	TRBV7-2
ASSAHPNRVRMSYEQY	many	TRBV13
ASRVGDFGKTEAF	many	TRBV19
ASREGLAGGQETQY	.	TRBV6-1
ASRGSGRGVFEQY	.	TRBV12-3/TRBV12-4